This entry describes one T cell receptor beta chain. Its antigen remains unknown. Other DNA sequences from this sample encode an identical CDR3 as well. Germline V lookup: CDR1 LNHDA, CDR2 SQIVND (reference sequence). V was clipped by 1 base and J by 0 bases, with 10 bases between them. The CDR3 loop spans 15 amino acids. This entry belongs to a study of shared clonotypes between healthy human individuals. Study-level background: CD8 memory received one plate per donor, CD8 naive two, CD4 memory three and CD4 naive three.

Clones were sequenced by immunoSEQ multiplex PCR, and TCRdb holds only the in-frame ones, with some missing. The data hold 2,500,000 or so clones, with roughly 92% observed a single time. Points from the study as a whole: Naive subsets tended to show greater estimated richness than memory subsets.

The chain carries TRBV19 and TRBJ2-7, with a tentative D call TRBD2 (7 bases). The sequenced material came from naive CD4+ T cells from PBMCs. Subset here: CD45RA+ positively selected. The receptor comes from a man younger than 30 in good health. Some clones in this sample may be carry-over from other donors' samples. The CDR3 protein is CASSIVGGGSYEQYF. In DNA, the CDR3 is TGTGCCAGTAGTATAGTGGGAGGGGGCTCCTACGAGCAGTACTTC.